This entry lists 27 T cell receptor beta chains sequenced from one sample in a study of control samples from healthy donors and cancer patients. The repertoire was sequenced with immunoSEQ multiplex PCR; TCRdb's copy has only in-frame clones and lacks some. The repertoire includes around 90,000 clones, about nine tenths of them detected once, and around 21% sits in the top ten. What was sequenced was blood. These receptors all stem from a man in his thirties or forties in good health.

The chain carries TRBV19 and TRBJ2-6; unclear D gene. This CDR3 is 16 amino acids long. V lost 6 bases to trimming and J lost 1 base, with 13 bases between them. Germline V CDR1 and CDR2: LNHDA, SQIVND (reference sequence). CDR3 nucleotides: TGTGCCAGTAGCTCCTTATTGGGGTCTGGGGCCAACGTCCTGACTTTC. This sequence encodes CASSSLLGSGANVLTF. The entire variable domain, with the rest obtained from reference TRBV19 and TRBJ2-6, is as follows: DGGITQSPKYLFRKEGQNVTLSCEQNLNHDAMYWYRQDPGQGLRLIYYSQIVNDFQKGDIAEGYSVSREKKESFPLTVTSAQKNPTAFYLCASSSLLGSGANVLTFGAGSRLTVL.

J is TRBJ2-7 and V is TRBV28; D might be TRBD2 (5 bases). Trimming took off 3 bases at V and 2 bases at J, with 11 bases between the two ends. Germline lookup yields CDR1 MDHEN and CDR2 SYDVKM. This CDR3 is built from 14 residues. CDR3 sequence (DNA): TGTGCCAGCAGTTTCCGGGATTGGACCTACGAGCAGTACTTC. This codes for CASSFRDWTYEQYF.

The chain employs TRBV5-5 and TRBJ1-1; D not resolved. Trimming cost V 0 bases and J 0 bases, with 9 bases left between them. Per the germline V gene, CDR1 is SGHKS and CDR2 is YYEKEE (reference sequence). This CDR3 spans 15 amino acids. The CDR3 is CASSLAVAMNTEAFF. The DNA for the CDR3 is TGTGCCAGCAGCTTGGCGGTCGCGATGAACACTGAAGCTTTCTTT.

The chain uses TRBV28 and TRBJ1-2; D not resolved. This CDR3 comprises 11 residues. Germline assignment: CDR1 MDHEN and CDR2 SYDVKM. V gave up 7 bases and J gave up 8 bases, with 11 bases separating them. The CDR3 region has the DNA TGTGCCAGCAAGCAGGATACGGGCTACACCTTC. It codes for CASKQDTGYTF.

The chain carries TRBV6-6 and TRBJ1-1; tentatively, D is TRBD1 (6 bases). V was shortened by 4 bases and J by 8 bases, with 8 bases between the two germline ends. This CDR3 has 11 amino acids. CDR1 and CDR2 (germline): MNHNY, SVGAGI (reference sequence). The CDR3 reads CASSFGTEAFF. Written as DNA, the CDR3 is TGTGCCAGCAGTTTCGGGACAGAAGCTTTCTTT.

The chain joins TRBV5-1 to TRBJ1-2; D uncertain. Germline V gene sequence: CDR1 SGHRS, CDR2 YFSETQ. V shed 2 bases and J shed 0 bases, with 5 bases lying between them. The CDR3 loop spans 13 amino acids. This CDR3 reads CASSFSSNYGYTF. The CDR3 DNA reads as TGCGCCAGCAGCTTTTCTTCTAACTATGGCTACACCTTC.

This sequence joins TRBV25-1 and TRBJ1-2; D not certain. There are 13 residues in the CDR3. Trimming took 4 bases from V and 4 from J, leaving 10 bases between them. Germline CDR1 MGHDK, CDR2 SYGVNS. The CDR3 spells CASSVGPGYGYTF. The CDR3 region has the DNA TGTGCCAGCAGTGTAGGGCCGGGCTATGGCTACACCTTC.

On this clone itself: Other DNA sequences in this specimen translate into the identical CDR3. J is TRBJ2-2 and V is TRBV28; D might be TRBD1 (6 bases). Germline V CDR1 and CDR2: MDHEN, SYDVKM. CDR3 length equals 14 residues. Trimming shortened V by 2 bases and J by 11 bases, and 15 bases separated the two germline ends. CDR3 in amino acids: CASSLRRQDGELFF. In nucleotides, the CDR3 is TGTGCCAGCAGTTTAAGGAGACAGGACGGAGAGCTGTTTTTT.

The rearrangement joins TRBV7-9 to TRBJ2-1; TRBD2 agrees at 14 bases. With V trimmed by 1 base and J by 9 bases, 5 bases remained unmatched. Germline V lookup: CDR1 SEHNR, CDR2 FQNEAQ (reference sequence). This CDR3 has 16 amino acids. CDR3 DNA sequence: TGTGCCAGCAGCTTAGTGGGGACTAGCGGGGGAGTTGAGCAGTTCTTC. Protein: CASSLVGTSGGVEQFF.

This clone was detected once. The V gene is TRBV13, the J gene TRBJ2-6, with a possible D match to TRBD1 (6 bases). V was trimmed by 5 bases and J by 1 base, leaving 15 bases between them. The CDR3 runs to 17 residues. Germline lookup yields CDR1 PRHDT and CDR2 FYEKMQ (reference sequence). The DNA for the CDR3 is TGTGCCAGCAGCCCGGGGACATTGGTTTCTGGGGCCAACGTCCTGACTTTC. Translation: CASSPGTLVSGANVLTF.

The rearrangement joins TRBV2 to TRBJ1-2; 10 nucleotides match TRBD1. The length of the CDR3 is 13 residues. The germline gives CDR1 SNHLY, CDR2 FYNNEI. The V gene end was trimmed by 7 bases and the J gene end by 8 bases; junction bases not matched to a gene: 7. For the CDR3, the DNA is TGTGCCAGCAAGACAGGGGGCGCGGGAGGCTACACCTTC. It is translated as CASKTGGAGGYTF.

This chain joins TRBV30 and TRBJ1-5; no clear D gene. This CDR3 is 14 amino acids long. Germline CDR1 is GTSNPN and CDR2 is SVGIG (reference sequence). V shed 2 bases and J shed 9 bases, with 17 bases lying between them. The CDR3 DNA reads TGTGCCTGGAGTAGGGTGGGGTCCCCGGGGCCCCAGCATTTT. This gives the protein CAWSRVGSPGPQHF.

This sequence joins TRBV24-1 and TRBJ1-4; 8 bases align to TRBD1. Germline assignment: CDR1 KGHDR and CDR2 SFDVKD. Losses at the gene ends were 5 bases for V and 8 bases for J; bases not matched to a gene: 9. There are 15 residues in the CDR3. CDR3 protein: CATSVTGQGREKLFF. The CDR3 DNA follows: TGTGCCACCAGTGTCACCGGACAGGGTCGGGAAAAACTGTTTTTT.

The rearrangement links TRBV6-6 to TRBJ2-7, with a weak D call TRBD1 (6 bases). CDR1 is MNHNY and CDR2 is SVGAGI in the germline V gene (reference sequence). V was trimmed by 5 bases and J by 0 bases, leaving 14 bases between them. The CDR3 has 15 amino acids. CDR3 sequence (DNA): TGTGCCAGCAGTCGTGCGGACAGCAGCTCCTACGAGCAGTACGTC. It codes for CASSRADSSSYEQYV.

This clone was observed once. The rearrangement uses TRBV12-3 or TRBV12-4 and TRBJ2-5; unclear D gene. The CDR3 is made up of 11 amino acids. V dropped 6 bases and J dropped 5 bases, with 7 bases sitting between them. The CDR3 nucleotides read TGTGCCAGCAGCCTCGGGGAGACCCAGTACTTC. Translation: CASSLGETQYF.

The chain recombines TRBV2 with TRBJ2-3, with 7 nucleotides matching TRBD1. Germline-derived CDR1 and CDR2 are SNHLY and FYNNEI. The CDR3 is 16 amino acids. J lost 2 bases, V lost 6 bases, and 11 bases had no gene match. DNA of the CDR3: TGTGCCAGCAGCGCAACTACGACAGGGTTCACAGATACGCAGTATTTT. It is translated as CASSATTTGFTDTQYF.

The rearrangement links TRBV19 to TRBJ2-3; no clear D gene. This CDR3 has 13 amino acids. The V end was cut by 6 bases, the J end by 1 base, with 8 bases between. The germline V gene has CDR1 LNHDA and CDR2 SQIVND (reference sequence). CDR3 nucleotide sequence: TGTGCCAGTAGAACCACAGGCACAGATACGCAGTATTTT. It yields the protein CASRTTGTDTQYF.

The V call is TRBV19, the J call TRBJ2-7; D unclear. The CDR3 contains 13 residues. Deletions cut 1 base from V and 2 bases from J, with 6 bases between. The germline V gene has CDR1 LNHDA and CDR2 SQIVND (reference sequence). The CDR3 DNA is TGTGCCAGTAGTATAGGCCCGCCCTACGAGCAGTACTTC. Translated: CASSIGPPYEQYF.

A single count supports this clone. V is TRBV5-4 and J is TRBJ2-3; TRBD1 is a possible D gene (5 bases). The CDR3 is made up of 15 amino acids. From germline, CDR1 is SGHNT and CDR2 YYREEE (reference sequence). The V gene lost 0 bases and the J gene lost 4 bases, with 12 bases spanning the gap. The CDR3 sequence: CASSLAGGAADTQYF. The CDR3 region has the DNA TGTGCCAGCAGCTTGGCGGGTGGGGCCGCAGATACGCAGTATTTT.

This chain joins TRBV19 and TRBJ1-1; D might be TRBD1 (6 bases). The CDR3 is made up of 14 amino acids. Trimming removed 5 bases from V and 1 base from J, with 11 bases in between. Per the germline V gene, CDR1 is LNHDA and CDR2 is SQIVND (reference sequence). CDR3 sequence (DNA): TGTGCCAGTAGTCATACAGGGTCGAACACTGAAGCTTTCTTT. As protein: CASSHTGSNTEAFF.

The chain joins TRBV14 to TRBJ2-7, with 8 nucleotides matching TRBD2. The CDR3 covers 14 residues. V lost 0 bases to trimming and J lost 6 bases; unmatched junction nucleotides: 4. The germline CDR1 and CDR2 sequences are SGHDN and FVKESK. CDR3 in amino acids: CASSQDSGGCEQYV. CDR3 nucleotides: TGTGCCAGCAGCCAAGACAGCGGGGGCTGCGAGCAGTACGTC.

The chain recombines TRBV30 with TRBJ1-1, with D uncertain. There are 13 residues in the CDR3. Germline assignment: CDR1 GTSNPN and CDR2 SVGIG (reference sequence). The germline V and J ends were trimmed by 3 bases and 6 bases, with 14 bases remaining between them. The CDR3 region is CAWSLEDIAEAFF. The CDR3 DNA reads as TGTGCCTGGAGCCTAGAAGATATCGCTGAAGCTTTCTTT.

V gene TRBV5-5 combines with J gene TRBJ2-7, with D tentatively TRBD2 (5 bases). This CDR3 is built from 14 residues. Looked up from germline, CDR1 is SGHKS and CDR2 is YYEKEE (reference sequence). Trimming stripped 4 bases from V and 2 bases from J, with 13 bases between. In nucleotides, the CDR3 is TGTGCCAGCAGCACCGGGATAACAACCTACGAGCAGTACTTC. As protein: CASSTGITTYEQYF.

CDR3 residues: CATAPRRVGNTIYF. The CDR3 nucleotides are TGTGCCACCGCCCCCCGGCGGGTTGGAAACACCATATATTTT. The chain has TRBV15 and TRBJ1-3; D uncertain. Trimming stripped 8 bases from V and 3 bases from J, with 14 bases between. This CDR3 is built from 14 residues. Germline CDR1 LNHNV, CDR2 YYDKDF (reference sequence).

This clone was seen just once. V usage is TRBV12-3 or TRBV12-4 and J usage is TRBJ2-1; 7 bases are shared with TRBD1. Trimming took 5 bases from V and 12 from J; bases not matched to a gene: 7. The CDR3 is 12 amino acids. The CDR3, as DNA: TGTGCCAGCAGTCCAGACAGGGTAGGGCAGTTCTTC. The encoded protein is CASSPDRVGQFF.

This clone came up once. The chain links TRBV6-5 to TRBJ2-7; D possibly uses TRBD1 or TRBD2 (5 bases each). V was shortened by 6 bases and J by 0 bases, with 15 bases between the two germline ends. The CDR3 is 15 residues long. Germline CDR1 and CDR2: MNHEY and SVGAGI. The CDR3 reads CASRANRDGSYEQYF. Written as DNA, the CDR3 is TGTGCCAGCAGGGCTAACCGGGACGGCTCCTACGAGCAGTACTTC.

This chain connects TRBV7-9 to TRBJ2-5, with D maybe TRBD1 (6 bases). In germline, CDR1 is SEHNR, CDR2 FQNEAQ (reference sequence). There are 14 residues in the CDR3. V was pared by 2 bases and J by 4 bases, with 11 bases between. The CDR3 spells CASSLPGVGETQYF. The CDR3 DNA is TGTGCCAGCAGCTTACCAGGGGTAGGAGAGACCCAGTACTTC.